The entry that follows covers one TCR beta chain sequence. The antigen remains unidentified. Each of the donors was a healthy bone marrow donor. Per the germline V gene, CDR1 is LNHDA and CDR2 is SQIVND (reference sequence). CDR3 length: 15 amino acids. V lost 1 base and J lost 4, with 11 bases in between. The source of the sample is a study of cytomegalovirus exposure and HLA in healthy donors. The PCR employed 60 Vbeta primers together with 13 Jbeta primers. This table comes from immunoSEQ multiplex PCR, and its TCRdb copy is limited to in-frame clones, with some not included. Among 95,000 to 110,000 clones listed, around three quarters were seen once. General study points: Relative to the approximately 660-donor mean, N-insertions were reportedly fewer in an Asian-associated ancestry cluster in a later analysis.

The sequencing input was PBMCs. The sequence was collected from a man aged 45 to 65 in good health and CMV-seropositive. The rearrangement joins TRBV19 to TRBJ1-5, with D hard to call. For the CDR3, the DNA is TGTGCCAGTAGTATAGTTCCCTACGAGAATCAGCCCCAGCATTTT. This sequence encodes CASSIVPYENQPQHF.